The 20 T cell receptor beta chains presented below share a single source sample, sequenced in a study of blood T cell repertoires in COVID-19. Sequencing was performed with immunoSEQ multiplex PCR; in TCRdb, only in-frame clones are kept and a portion is missing. The sample gives approximately 150,000 clones, around 80% of which show up once; roughly 9.1% is in the top ten. The sample comprised peripheral blood. Receptor source: a woman aged 70 to 79 with acute or convalescent COVID-19.

The CDR3 DNA is TGTGCCAGCAGTCGTCAGGGGATTAACTATGGCTACACCTTC. It encodes CASSRQGINYGYTF. The chain links TRBV6-2 or TRBV6-3 to TRBJ1-2, with D possibly TRBD1 on 6 matching bases. Germline lookup yields CDR1 MNHEY and CDR2 SVGEGT. The CDR3 is made up of 14 amino acids. Trimming pared 5 bases from V and 1 base from J, leaving 11 bases between.

V and J are TRBV28 and TRBJ2-1, with a possible D match to TRBD2 (5 bases). The germline gives CDR1 MDHEN, CDR2 SYDVKM. Trimming removed 3 bases at V and 7 bases at J, with 22 bases between. The CDR3 contains 17 residues. As DNA, the CDR3 is TGTGCCAGCAGTTTTAGGGAGTGGACCACGAGTTTAAATGAGCAGTTCTTC. Translation: CASSFREWTTSLNEQFF.

V is TRBV28 and J is TRBJ2-1; 7 bases map to TRBD1. V gave up 6 bases and J gave up 4 bases; unmatched junction bases: 6. Germline lookup yields CDR1 MDHEN and CDR2 SYDVKM. The CDR3 consists of 14 residues. CDR3 in amino acids: CASSQGQRYNEQFF. CDR3 coding DNA: TGTGCCAGCAGCCAGGGACAGCGATACAATGAGCAGTTCTTC.

This clone was seen a few times. V is TRBV30 and J is TRBJ1-2, with TRBD1 matching 9 bases. The V segment lost 7 bases and the J segment 3 bases; nucleotides outside the gene matches: 12. Germline CDR1 reads GTSNPN; CDR2 reads SVGIG (reference sequence). This CDR3 comprises 15 residues. CDR3 DNA sequence: TGTGCCTCACGGATGTGGGGGGACAGGGACTATGGCTACACCTTC. Its protein is CASRMWGDRDYGYTF. Based on the CDR3 plus reference TRBV30 and TRBJ1-2, the full variable domain is SQTIHQWPATLVQPVGSPLSLECTVEGTSNPNLYWYRQAAGRGLQLLFYSVGIGQISSEVPQNLSASRPQDRQFILSSKKLLLSDSGFYLCASRMWGDRDYGYTFGSGTRLTVV.

This clone was seen a handful of times. The CDR3 region is CASSFSPTGRDNYGYTF. The DNA for the CDR3 is TGTGCCAGCAGCTTTTCCCCTACAGGGCGTGATAACTATGGCTACACCTTC. The genes are TRBV7-8 and TRBJ1-2; D might be TRBD1 (6 bases). Per germline, CDR1 SGHVS and CDR2 FQNEAQ. V lost 3 bases, J lost 1 base, and 18 bases lay in between. The CDR3 loop spans 17 amino acids.

The chain combines TRBV18 with TRBJ1-1; 8 positions match TRBD1. V was clipped by 3 bases and J by 0 bases; unmatched bases: 15. Germline CDR1 and CDR2: KGHSH and LQKENI. This CDR3 has 19 amino acids. The CDR3 protein is CASSPMIPGQDDMNTEAFF. The CDR3 bases are TGTGCCAGCTCACCGATGATCCCGGGACAGGATGACATGAACACTGAAGCTTTCTTT.

The CDR3 spells CASSPGTSGRAHNEQFF. CDR3 coding DNA: TGTGCCAGCAGCCCCGGGACTAGCGGGAGGGCCCACAATGAGCAGTTCTTC. The chain links TRBV11-2 to TRBJ2-1, with 16 bases matching TRBD2. Germline V gene sequence: CDR1 SGHAT, CDR2 FQNNGV. Germline trimming cut 5 bases from V and 5 bases from J; bases unmatched to any gene: 6. The CDR3 totals 17 residues. Complete variable domain (other parts from reference TRBV11-2 and TRBJ2-1): EAGVAQSPRYKIIEKRQSVAFWCNPISGHATLYWYQQILGQGPKLLIQFQNNGVVDDSQLPKDRFSAERLKGVDSTLKIQPAKLEDSAVYLCASSPGTSGRAHNEQFFGPGTRLTVL.

The chain joins TRBV6-5 to TRBJ1-6; TRBD1 matches at 9 bases. The CDR3 covers 14 residues. Losses at the gene ends were 8 bases for V and 3 bases for J; bases not matched to a gene: 2. CDR1 is MNHEY, CDR2 SVGAGI, per germline. Here the CDR3 DNA reads TGTGCCAGCGGGGGACAGGGCTATAATTCACCCCTCCACTTT. This gives the protein CASGGQGYNSPLHF.

This clone has a single count. The rearrangement uses TRBV5-1 and TRBJ2-5; 11 bases agree with TRBD1. Per germline, CDR1 SGHRS and CDR2 YFSETQ. This CDR3 has 16 amino acids. After removal of 1 base from V and 3 bases from J, the junction contained 5 bases not matched to a gene. The CDR3 loop reads CASSLHPGQGEETQYF. CDR3 coding DNA: TGCGCCAGCAGCTTGCATCCGGGACAGGGGGAAGAGACCCAGTACTTC.

The chain couples TRBV4-2 to TRBJ2-3; 8 bases agree with TRBD1. CDR1 LGHNA and CDR2 YNFKEQ come from the germline V gene. The CDR3 sequence is 16 residues long. Trimming removed 5 bases from V and 4 bases from J; junction bases left unmatched: 11. CDR3 in amino acids: CASSGRPGGAADTQYF. DNA for the CDR3: TGTGCCAGCAGCGGACGCCCAGGGGGCGCGGCAGATACGCAGTATTTT.

The rearrangement links TRBV7-2 to TRBJ1-2; 9 nucleotides match TRBD1. Germline CDR1 is SGHTA and CDR2 is FQGNSA. The CDR3 spans 15 residues. V gave up 8 bases and J gave up 5 bases; unmatched junction bases: 12. The CDR3 DNA reads TGTGCCAGCGGCCACCGGGACAGGGAGGGGTATGGCTACACCTTC. Amino acid sequence: CASGHRDREGYGYTF. The complete variable domain, with remaining parts taken from reference TRBV7-2 and TRBJ1-2, reads GAGVSQSPSNKVTEKGKDVELRCDPISGHTALYWYRQSLGQGLEFLIYFQGNSAPDKSGLPSDRFSAERTGGSVSTLTIQRTQQEDSAVYLCASGHRDREGYGYTFGSGTRLTVV.

This clone was detected only once. The CDR3 sequence is CATSDLPTGTGGSGELFF. The DNA of the CDR3 is TGTGCCACCAGTGATTTGCCAACCGGGACAGGGGGTTCCGGGGAGCTGTTTTTT. The chain uses TRBV24-1 and TRBJ2-2; 11 bases are a match to TRBD1. Trimming took 0 bases from V and 6 from J; bases not matched to a gene: 8. Germline lookup yields CDR1 KGHDR and CDR2 SFDVKD. This CDR3 spans 18 amino acids.

The chain combines TRBV18 with TRBJ1-1; 7 positions match TRBD1. The germline V gene has CDR1 KGHSH and CDR2 LQKENI. This CDR3 has 14 amino acids. Germline trimming cut 3 bases from V and 2 bases from J; bases unmatched to any gene: 3. The CDR3 sequence: CASSPDRSNTEAFF. In DNA form, the CDR3 reads TGTGCCAGCTCACCGGACAGGAGTAACACTGAAGCTTTCTTT.

This chain uses TRBV29-1 with TRBJ1-1, with 11 bases that match TRBD1. CDR3 length equals 14 residues. The V segment lost 6 bases and the J segment 5 bases; nucleotides outside the gene matches: 8. CDR1 and CDR2 (germline): SQVTM, ANQGSEA. This CDR3 reads CSVRTGGERTEAFF. In DNA, the CDR3 is TGCAGCGTGCGGACAGGGGGCGAAAGAACTGAAGCTTTCTTT.

The chain couples TRBV7-9 to TRBJ1-4; perhaps TRBD1 as D (6 bases). The V end lost 4 bases, the J end lost 4 bases, and 13 bases lay between the germline ends. Germline-derived CDR1 and CDR2 are SEHNR and FQNEAQ (reference sequence). The CDR3 extends over 15 amino acids. The CDR3 region has the DNA TGTGCCAGCAGCTCACAGGGAGGGATTAATGAAAAACTGTTTTTT. Translated: CASSSQGGINEKLFF. Based on the CDR3 plus reference TRBV7-9 and TRBJ1-4, the full variable domain is DTGVSQNPRHKITKRGQNVTFRCDPISEHNRLYWYRQTLGQGPEFLTYFQNEAQLEKSRLLSDRFSAERPKGSFSTLEIQRTEQGDSAMYLCASSSQGGINEKLFFGSGTQLSVL.

This clone was observed a few times. DNA of the CDR3: TGCGCCAGCAGCCCCGGCGGGGGCCGAGGGGAAAAACTGTTTTTT. Amino acids: CASSPGGGRGEKLFF. This rearrangement joins TRBV4-3 to TRBJ1-4; maybe TRBD1 (6 bases). Trimming left V 4 bases short and J 8 bases short, with 17 bases between. The germline V gene has CDR1 LGHNA and CDR2 YSLEER. The CDR3 contains 15 residues.

The chain has TRBV27 and TRBJ2-2; the D gene is possibly TRBD2 (5 bases). CDR3 size: 14 residues. Trimming took off 0 bases at V and 5 bases at J, with 7 bases between the two ends. The germline V gene has CDR1 MNHEY and CDR2 SMNVEV (reference sequence). CDR3 protein: CASSLSGETGELFF. The CDR3 nucleotides are TGTGCCAGCAGTTTATCGGGAGAGACCGGGGAGCTGTTTTTT.

This chain joins TRBV30 and TRBJ1-1; D gene unclear. This CDR3 is built from 13 residues. The germline V gene encodes CDR1 GTSNPN and CDR2 SVGIG (reference sequence). V dropped 2 bases and J dropped 1 base, with 8 bases sitting between them. CDR3: CAWSRRRNTEAFF. The CDR3 DNA reads TGTGCCTGGAGTCGGAGACGGAACACTGAAGCTTTCTTT.

The chain recombines TRBV30 with TRBJ1-5, with no clear D. V gave up 3 bases and J gave up 0 bases, with 6 bases separating them. Germline V gene lookup returns CDR1 GTSNPN and CDR2 SVGIG (reference sequence). This CDR3 has 13 amino acids. CDR3 sequence reads: CAWSSDSNQPQHF. DNA of the CDR3: TGTGCCTGGAGCAGTGATAGCAATCAGCCCCAGCATTTT.

There are a few counts of this clone. This chain connects TRBV4-2 to TRBJ2-5; the match to TRBD2 covers 10 bases. V lost 0 bases and J lost 1; bases outside the gene matches: 11. The CDR3 is 19 amino acids. Germline values: CDR1 LGHNA, CDR2 YNFKEQ. CDR3 loop: CASSQENLRTSGPQETQYF. For the CDR3, the DNA is TGTGCCAGCAGCCAAGAAAATTTGCGGACTAGCGGACCCCAAGAGACCCAGTACTTC.